The entry below gives a single T cell receptor beta chain sequence along with its context. The antigen is unknown. Trimming shortened V by 3 bases and J by 5 bases, and 17 bases separated the two germline ends. This CDR3 contains 15 residues. In germline, CDR1 is SGHDT, CDR2 YYEEEE. The validation cohort, a group of 90 to 150 subjects, included the donors and was separate from the roughly 700-subject first cohort. This specimen comes from a study of cytomegalovirus exposure and HLA in healthy donors. Study-level points and caveats: Most sequenced TCRs were rare (though some public TCRs occurred in many donors). Both high specificity and high sensitivity reportedly marked the classifier's diagnosis of cytomegalovirus status. TCR beta chains numbering approximately 150 were designated cytomegalovirus-associated.

The data were produced by immunoSEQ multiplex PCR, yet TCRdb's version contains in-frame clones alone and is incomplete. The table lists 150,000 to 180,000 clones, 86% of them singletons. The sequence was obtained from a human donor in good health. Sequenced: PBMCs. The gene calls are TRBV5-6 and TRBJ1-2; TRBD1 is a possible D gene (5 bases). CDR3 region: CASSYLSTAGYGYTF. The CDR3 DNA reads TGTGCCAGCAGCTACCTATCGACAGCTGGATATGGCTACACCTTC.